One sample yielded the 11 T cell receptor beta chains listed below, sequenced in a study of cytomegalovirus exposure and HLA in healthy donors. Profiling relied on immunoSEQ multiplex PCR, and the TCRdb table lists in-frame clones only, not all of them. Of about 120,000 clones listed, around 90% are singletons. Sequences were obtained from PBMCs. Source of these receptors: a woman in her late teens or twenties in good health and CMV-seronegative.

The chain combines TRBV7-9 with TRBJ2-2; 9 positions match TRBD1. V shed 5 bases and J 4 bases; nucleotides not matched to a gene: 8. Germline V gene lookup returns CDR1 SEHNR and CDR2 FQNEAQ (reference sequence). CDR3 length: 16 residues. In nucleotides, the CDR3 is TGTGCCAGCAGCCTATTACAGGGGGCGCGCACCGGGGAGCTGTTTTTT. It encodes CASSLLQGARTGELFF.

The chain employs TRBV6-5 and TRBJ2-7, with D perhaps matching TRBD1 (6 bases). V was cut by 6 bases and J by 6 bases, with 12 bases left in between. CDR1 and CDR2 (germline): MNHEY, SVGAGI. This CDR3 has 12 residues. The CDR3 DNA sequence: TGTGCCAGCAGCTCGATCAGGGGCGAGCAGTACTTC. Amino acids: CASSSIRGEQYF.

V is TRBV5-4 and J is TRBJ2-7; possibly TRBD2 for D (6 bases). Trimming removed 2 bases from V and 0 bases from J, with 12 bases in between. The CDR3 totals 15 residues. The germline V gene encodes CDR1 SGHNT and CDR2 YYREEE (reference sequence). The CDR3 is CASSFRLGSSYEQYF. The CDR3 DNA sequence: TGTGCCAGCAGCTTCCGGCTCGGGAGCTCCTACGAGCAGTACTTC.

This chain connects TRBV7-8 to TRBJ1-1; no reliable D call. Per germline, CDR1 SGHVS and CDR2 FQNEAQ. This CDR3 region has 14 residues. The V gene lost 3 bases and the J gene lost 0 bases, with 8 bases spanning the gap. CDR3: CASSFGIMNTEAFF. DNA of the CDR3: TGTGCCAGCAGCTTCGGGATCATGAACACTGAAGCTTTCTTT.

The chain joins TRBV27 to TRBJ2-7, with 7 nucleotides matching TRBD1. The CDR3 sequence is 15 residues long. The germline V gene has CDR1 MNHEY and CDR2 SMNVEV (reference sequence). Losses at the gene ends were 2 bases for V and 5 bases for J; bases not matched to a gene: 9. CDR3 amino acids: CASSLIQGKIHEQYF. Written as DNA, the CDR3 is TGTGCCAGCAGTTTAATACAGGGGAAGATCCACGAGCAGTACTTC.

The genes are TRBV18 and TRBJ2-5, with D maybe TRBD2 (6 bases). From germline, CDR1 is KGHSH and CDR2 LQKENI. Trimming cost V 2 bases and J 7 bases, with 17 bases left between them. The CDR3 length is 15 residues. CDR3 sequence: CASSPGASEEGTQYF. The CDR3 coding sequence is TGTGCCAGCTCACCAGGCGCTAGTGAGGAGGGGACCCAGTACTTC. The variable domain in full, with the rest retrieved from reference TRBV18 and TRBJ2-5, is NAGVMQNPRHLVRRRGQEARLRCSPMKGHSHVYWYRQLPEEGLKFMVYLQKENIIDESGMPKERFSAEFPKEGPSILRIQQVVRGDSAAYFCASSPGASEEGTQYFGPGTRLLVL.

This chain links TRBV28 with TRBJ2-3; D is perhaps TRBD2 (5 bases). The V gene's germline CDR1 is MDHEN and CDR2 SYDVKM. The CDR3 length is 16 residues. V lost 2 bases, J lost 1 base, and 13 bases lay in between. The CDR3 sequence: CASSLALLAGTDTQYF. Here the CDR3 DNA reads TGTGCCAGCAGTTTAGCGCTCCTAGCCGGCACAGATACGCAGTATTTT.

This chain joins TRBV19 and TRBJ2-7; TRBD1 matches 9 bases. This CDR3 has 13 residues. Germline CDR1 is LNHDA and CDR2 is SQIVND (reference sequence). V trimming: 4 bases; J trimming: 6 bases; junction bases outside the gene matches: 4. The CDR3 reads CASSTGQGTEQYF. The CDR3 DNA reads TGTGCCAGTAGTACCGGACAGGGGACCGAGCAGTACTTC.

The CDR3: CASARRELDEQYF. As DNA, the CDR3 is TGTGCCAGCGCTCGGCGGGAGTTGGACGAGCAGTACTTC. The V and J genes are TRBV27 and TRBJ2-7, with 7 bases that match TRBD2. The CDR3 length is 13 residues. The germline V gene has CDR1 MNHEY and CDR2 SMNVEV (reference sequence). V was clipped by 8 bases and J by 5 bases; unmatched bases: 9.

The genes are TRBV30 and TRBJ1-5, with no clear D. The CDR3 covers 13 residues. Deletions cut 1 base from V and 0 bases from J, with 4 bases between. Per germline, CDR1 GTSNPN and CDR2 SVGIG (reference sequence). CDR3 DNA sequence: TGTGCCTGGAGTGCCTTTAGCAATCAGCCCCAGCATTTT. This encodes CAWSAFSNQPQHF. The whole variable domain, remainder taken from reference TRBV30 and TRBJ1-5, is SQTIHQWPATLVQPVGSPLSLECTVEGTSNPNLYWYRQAAGRGLQLLFYSVGIGQISSEVPQNLSASRPQDRQFILSSKKLLLSDSGFYLCAWSAFSNQPQHFGDGTRLSIL.

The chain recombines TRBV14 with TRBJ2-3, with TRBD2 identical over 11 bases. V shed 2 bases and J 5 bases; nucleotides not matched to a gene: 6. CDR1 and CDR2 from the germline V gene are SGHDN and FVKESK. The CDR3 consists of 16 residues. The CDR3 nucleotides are TGTGCCAGCAGCCAATGGGGAACTAGCGGGGGAGATACGCAGTATTTT. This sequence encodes CASSQWGTSGGDTQYF.